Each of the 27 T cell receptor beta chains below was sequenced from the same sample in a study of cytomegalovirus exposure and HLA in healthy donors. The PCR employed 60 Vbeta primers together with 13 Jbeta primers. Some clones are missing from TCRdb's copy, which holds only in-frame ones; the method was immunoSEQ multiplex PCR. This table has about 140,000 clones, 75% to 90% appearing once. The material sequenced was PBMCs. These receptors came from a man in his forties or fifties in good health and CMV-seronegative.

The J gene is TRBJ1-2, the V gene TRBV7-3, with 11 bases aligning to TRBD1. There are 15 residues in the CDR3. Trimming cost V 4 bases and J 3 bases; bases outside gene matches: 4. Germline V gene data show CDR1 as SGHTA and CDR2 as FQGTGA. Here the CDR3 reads CASSSGQGADYGYTF. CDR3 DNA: TGTGCCAGCAGCTCCGGACAGGGGGCTGACTATGGCTACACCTTC.

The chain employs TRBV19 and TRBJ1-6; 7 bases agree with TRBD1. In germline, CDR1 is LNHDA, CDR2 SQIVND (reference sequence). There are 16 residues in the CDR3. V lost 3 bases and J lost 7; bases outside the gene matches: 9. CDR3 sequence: CASSILRGQLNSPLHF. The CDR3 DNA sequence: TGTGCCAGTAGTATCCTCCGGGGACAGTTAAATTCACCCCTCCACTTT.

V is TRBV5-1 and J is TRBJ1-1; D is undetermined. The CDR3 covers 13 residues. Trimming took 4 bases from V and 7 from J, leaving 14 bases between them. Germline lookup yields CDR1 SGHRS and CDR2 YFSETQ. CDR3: CASSLGRASEAFF. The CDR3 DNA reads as TGCGCCAGCAGCCTCGGGAGAGCAAGTGAAGCTTTCTTT.

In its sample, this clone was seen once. CDR3 in amino acids: CASSLQARTSGGNEQFF. CDR3 DNA: TGCGCCAGCAGCCTTCAGGCCCGGACTAGCGGGGGGAATGAGCAGTTCTTC. The gene calls are TRBV4-3 and TRBJ2-1, with TRBD2 matching 14 bases. The V gene end was trimmed by 4 bases and the J gene end by 7 bases; junction bases not matched to a gene: 9. Germline values: CDR1 LGHNA, CDR2 YSLEER. CDR3 size: 17 residues.

The CDR3 here is CAISGETGALNIQYF. The CDR3 nucleotides are TGTGCCATCAGTGGTGAGACAGGAGCCCTAAACATTCAGTACTTC. This chain uses TRBV10-3 with TRBJ2-4, with D possibly TRBD1 on 6 matching bases. V lost 4 bases to trimming and J lost 6 bases, with 16 bases between them. Per germline, CDR1 ENHRY and CDR2 SYGVKD. The CDR3 runs 15 residues.

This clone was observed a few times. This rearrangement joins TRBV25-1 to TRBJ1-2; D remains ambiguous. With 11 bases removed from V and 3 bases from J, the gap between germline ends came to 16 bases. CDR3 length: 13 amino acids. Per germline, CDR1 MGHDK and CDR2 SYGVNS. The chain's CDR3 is CAVSSAGDYGYTF. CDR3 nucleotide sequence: TGTGCCGTTAGCTCCGCCGGGGACTATGGCTACACCTTC.

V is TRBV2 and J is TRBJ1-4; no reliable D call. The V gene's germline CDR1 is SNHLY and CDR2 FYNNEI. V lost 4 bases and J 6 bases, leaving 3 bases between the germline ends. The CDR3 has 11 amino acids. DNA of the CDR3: TGTGCCAGCAGTGCCTATGAAAAACTGTTTTTT. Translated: CASSAYEKLFF. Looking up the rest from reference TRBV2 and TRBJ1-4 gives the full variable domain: EPEVTQTPSHQVTQMGQEVILRCVPISNHLYFYWYRQILGQKVEFLVSFYNNEISEKSEIFDDQFSVERPDGSNFTLKIRSTKLEDSAMYFCASSAYEKLFFGSGTQLSVL.

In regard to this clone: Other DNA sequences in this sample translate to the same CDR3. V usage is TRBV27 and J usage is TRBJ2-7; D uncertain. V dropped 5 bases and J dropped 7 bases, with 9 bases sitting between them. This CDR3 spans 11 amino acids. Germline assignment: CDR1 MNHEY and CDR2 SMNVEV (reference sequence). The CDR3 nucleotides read TGTGCCAGCAGTCTTTCGTATGAGCAGTACTTC. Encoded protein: CASSLSYEQYF.

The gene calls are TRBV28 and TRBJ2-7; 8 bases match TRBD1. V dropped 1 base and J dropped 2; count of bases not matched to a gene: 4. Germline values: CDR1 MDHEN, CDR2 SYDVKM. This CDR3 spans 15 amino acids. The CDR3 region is CASSLSQGATYEQYF. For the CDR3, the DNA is TGTGCCAGCAGTTTATCCCAGGGGGCGACCTACGAGCAGTACTTC.

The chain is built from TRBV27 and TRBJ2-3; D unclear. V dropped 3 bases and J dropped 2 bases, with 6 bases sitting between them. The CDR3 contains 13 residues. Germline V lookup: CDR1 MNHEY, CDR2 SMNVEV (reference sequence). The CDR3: CASSFEITDTQYF. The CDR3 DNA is TGTGCCAGCAGTTTCGAGATCACAGATACGCAGTATTTT.

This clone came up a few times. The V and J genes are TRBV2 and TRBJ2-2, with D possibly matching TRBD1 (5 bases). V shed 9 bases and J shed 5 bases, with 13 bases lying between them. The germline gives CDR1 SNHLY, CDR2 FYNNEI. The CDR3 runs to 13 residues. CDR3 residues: CASGASGTGELFF. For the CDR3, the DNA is TGTGCCAGTGGGGCTTCAGGGACCGGGGAGCTGTTTTTT.

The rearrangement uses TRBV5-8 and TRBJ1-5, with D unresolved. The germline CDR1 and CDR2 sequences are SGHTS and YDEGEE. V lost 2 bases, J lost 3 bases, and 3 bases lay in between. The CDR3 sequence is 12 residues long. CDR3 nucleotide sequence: TGTGCCAGCAGCTTCTACAATCAGCCCCAGCATTTT. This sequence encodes CASSFYNQPQHF.

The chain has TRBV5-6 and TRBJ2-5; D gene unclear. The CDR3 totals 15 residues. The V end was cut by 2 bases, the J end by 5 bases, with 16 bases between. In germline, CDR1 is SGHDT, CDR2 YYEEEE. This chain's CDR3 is CASSLDLEATETQYF. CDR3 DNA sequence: TGTGCCAGCAGCTTAGACCTCGAGGCTACCGAGACCCAGTACTTC.

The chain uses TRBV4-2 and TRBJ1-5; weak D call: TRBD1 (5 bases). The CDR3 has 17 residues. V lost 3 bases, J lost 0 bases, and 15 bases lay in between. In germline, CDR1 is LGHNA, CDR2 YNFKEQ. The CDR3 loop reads CASSHSGRTYSNQPQHF. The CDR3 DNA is TGTGCCAGCAGCCATTCCGGACGGACATATAGCAATCAGCCCCAGCATTTT.

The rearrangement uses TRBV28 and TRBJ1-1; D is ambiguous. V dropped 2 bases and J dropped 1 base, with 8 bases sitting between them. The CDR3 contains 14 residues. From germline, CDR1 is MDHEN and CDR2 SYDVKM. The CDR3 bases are TGTGCCAGCAGTTTAACAGCAGGGAACACTGAAGCTTTCTTT. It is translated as CASSLTAGNTEAFF.

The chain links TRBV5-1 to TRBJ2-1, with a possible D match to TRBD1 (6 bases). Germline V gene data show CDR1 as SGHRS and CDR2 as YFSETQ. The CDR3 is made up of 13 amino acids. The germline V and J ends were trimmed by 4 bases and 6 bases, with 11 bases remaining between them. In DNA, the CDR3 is TGCGCCAGCAGCGCAGTACAGGGCAATGAGCAGTTCTTC. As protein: CASSAVQGNEQFF.

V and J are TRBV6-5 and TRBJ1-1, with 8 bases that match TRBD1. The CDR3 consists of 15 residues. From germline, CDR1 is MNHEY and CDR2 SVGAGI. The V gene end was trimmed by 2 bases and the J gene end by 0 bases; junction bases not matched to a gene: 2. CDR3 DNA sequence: TGTGCCAGCAGTTACCAGGGACAGGTGAACACTGAAGCTTTCTTT. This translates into CASSYQGQVNTEAFF.

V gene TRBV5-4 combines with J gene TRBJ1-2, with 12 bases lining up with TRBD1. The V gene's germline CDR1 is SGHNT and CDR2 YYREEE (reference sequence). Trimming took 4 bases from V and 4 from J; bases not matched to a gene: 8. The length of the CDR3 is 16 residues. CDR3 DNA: TGTGCCAGCAGCCGGACCGGGACAGGGGGCCCCTATGGCTACACCTTC. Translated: CASSRTGTGGPYGYTF.

The CDR3 DNA sequence: TGCGCCAGCAGCCTGAACCGGGACAGTTTCAACGAGCAGTACTTC. Protein: CASSLNRDSFNEQYF. The chain is built from TRBV5-1 and TRBJ2-7; 7 bases agree with TRBD1. The CDR3 totals 15 residues. The germline V gene has CDR1 SGHRS and CDR2 YFSETQ. Trimming cost V 4 bases and J 5 bases; bases outside gene matches: 12. Looking up the rest from reference TRBV5-1 and TRBJ2-7 gives the full variable domain: KAGVTQTPRYLIKTRGQQVTLSCSPISGHRSVSWYQQTPGQGLQFLFEYFSETQRNKGNFPGRFSGRQFSNSRSEMNVSTLELGDSALYLCASSLNRDSFNEQYFGPGTRLTVT.

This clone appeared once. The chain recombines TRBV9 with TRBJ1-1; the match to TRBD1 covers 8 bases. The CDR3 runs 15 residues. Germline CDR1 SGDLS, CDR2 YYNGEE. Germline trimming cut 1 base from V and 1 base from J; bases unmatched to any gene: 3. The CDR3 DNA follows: TGTGCCAGCAGCGTATCGGACAGGGCGAACACTGAAGCTTTCTTT. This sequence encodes CASSVSDRANTEAFF. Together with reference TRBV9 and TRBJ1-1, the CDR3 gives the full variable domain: DSGVTQTPKHLITATGQRVTLRCSPRSGDLSVYWYQQSLDQGLQFLIQYYNGEERAKGNILERFSAQQFPDLHSELNLSSLELGDSALYFCASSVSDRANTEAFFGQGTRLTVV.

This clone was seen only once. CDR3: CASSPGQGIDSGNTIYF. CDR3 bases: TGTGCCAGCAGCCCGGGACAGGGTATAGACTCTGGAAACACCATATATTTT. The V gene is TRBV7-9, the J gene TRBJ1-3; TRBD1 agrees at 9 bases. This CDR3 has 17 residues. V trimming: 5 bases; J trimming: 0 bases; junction bases outside the gene matches: 8. CDR1 is SEHNR and CDR2 is FQNEAQ in the germline V gene (reference sequence).

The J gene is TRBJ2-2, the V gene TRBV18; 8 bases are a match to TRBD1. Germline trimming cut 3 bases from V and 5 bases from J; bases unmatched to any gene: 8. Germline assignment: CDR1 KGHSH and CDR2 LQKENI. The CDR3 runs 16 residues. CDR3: CASSPLGQVGTGELFF. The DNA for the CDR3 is TGTGCCAGCTCACCTCTGGGACAGGTGGGGACCGGGGAGCTGTTTTTT. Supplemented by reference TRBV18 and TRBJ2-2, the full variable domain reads NAGVMQNPRHLVRRRGQEARLRCSPMKGHSHVYWYRQLPEEGLKFMVYLQKENIIDESGMPKERFSAEFPKEGPSILRIQQVVRGDSAAYFCASSPLGQVGTGELFFGEGSRLTVL.

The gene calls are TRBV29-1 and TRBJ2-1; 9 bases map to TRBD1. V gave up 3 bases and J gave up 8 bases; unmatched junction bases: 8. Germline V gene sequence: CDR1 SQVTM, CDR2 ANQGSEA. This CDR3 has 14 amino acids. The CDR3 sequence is CSVEGQGMIHEQFF. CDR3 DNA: TGCAGCGTTGAGGGACAGGGTATGATCCATGAGCAGTTCTTC.

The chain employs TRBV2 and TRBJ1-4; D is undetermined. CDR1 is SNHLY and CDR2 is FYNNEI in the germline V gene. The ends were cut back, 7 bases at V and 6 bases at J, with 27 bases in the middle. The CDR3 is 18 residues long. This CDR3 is CASTRREVTFPGDEKLFF. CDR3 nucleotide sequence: TGTGCCAGCACCCGAAGGGAGGTCACATTTCCGGGTGATGAAAAACTGTTTTTT.

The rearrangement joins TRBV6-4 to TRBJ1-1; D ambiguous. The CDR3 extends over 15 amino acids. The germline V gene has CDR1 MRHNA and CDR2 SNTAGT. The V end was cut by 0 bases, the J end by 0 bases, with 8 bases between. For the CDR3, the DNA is TGTGCCAGCAGTGACTCGCACAGTTTGAACACTGAAGCTTTCTTT. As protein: CASSDSHSLNTEAFF.

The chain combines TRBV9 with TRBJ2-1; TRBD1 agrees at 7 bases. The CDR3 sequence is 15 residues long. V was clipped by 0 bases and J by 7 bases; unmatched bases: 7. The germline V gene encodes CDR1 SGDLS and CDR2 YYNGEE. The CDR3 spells CASSVAETGLNEQFF. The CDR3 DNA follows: TGTGCCAGCAGCGTAGCTGAGACAGGGCTTAATGAGCAGTTCTTC.

Here the CDR3 DNA reads TGTGCCAGCAGCATAATATGGGGGGGGGCTGAGCAGTTCTTC. Its translation: CASSIIWGGAEQFF. This chain uses TRBV7-3 with TRBJ2-1; weak D call: TRBD2 (7 bases). Per the germline V gene, CDR1 is SGHTA and CDR2 is FQGTGA. Trimming left V 5 bases short and J 9 bases short, with 17 bases between. The CDR3 covers 14 residues.